This TCR beta chain originates from a study of CD8 T cells in ankylosing spondylitis. CDR1 and CDR2 (germline): SGHRS, YFSETQ. The CDR3 loop spans 13 amino acids. V gave up 7 bases and J gave up 5 bases, with 16 bases separating them. Researchers built TCR beta libraries using quantitative 5'-RACE with molecular barcodes. TCRdb ran MiXCR on the 5' RACE reads and lists one entry per CDR3 protein. The sample lists around 250,000 distinct CDR3 sequences, about 10% occurring once. This clonotype appeared a single time. This could be a read error, since a much larger clone is one nucleotide away. The sequence came from a male donor with ankylosing spondylitis or in good health (not recorded which). The chain uses TRBV5-1 and TRBJ2-7; D perhaps matches TRBD1 (6 bases). Sequencing was done on a sample of blood, either unsorted or a sorted T cell fraction (not recorded which). Here the CDR3 DNA reads TGCGCCAGCGGGCAGGGGCCCACTGACGAGCAGTACTTC. The encoded protein is CASGQGPTDEQYF.